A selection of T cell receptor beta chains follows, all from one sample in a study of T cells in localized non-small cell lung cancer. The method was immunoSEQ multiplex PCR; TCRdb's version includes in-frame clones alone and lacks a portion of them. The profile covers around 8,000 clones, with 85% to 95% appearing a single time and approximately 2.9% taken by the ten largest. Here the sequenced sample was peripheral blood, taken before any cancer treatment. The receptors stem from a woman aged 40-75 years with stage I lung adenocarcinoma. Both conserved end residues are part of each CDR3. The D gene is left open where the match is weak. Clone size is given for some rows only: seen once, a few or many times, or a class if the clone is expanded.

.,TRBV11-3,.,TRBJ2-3,CASSLGGSTDTQYF,TGTGCCAGCAGCTTAGGGGGATCCACAGATACGCAGTATTTT
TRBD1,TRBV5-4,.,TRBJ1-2,CASSPRGQGYTF,TGTGCCAGCAGCCCCAGGGGGCAAGGCTACACCTTC
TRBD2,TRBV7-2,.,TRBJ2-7,CASSRDVRGISYEQYF,TGTGCCAGCAGCCGTGATGTGCGGGGGATCTCCTACGAGCAGTACTTC
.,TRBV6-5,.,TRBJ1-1,CASSSRQKNTEAFF,TGTGCCAGCAGTTCAAGACAGAAGAACACTGAAGCTTTCTTT
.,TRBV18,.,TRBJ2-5,CASSPPVPEYQETQYF,TGTGCCAGCTCACCACCGGTCCCGGAGTACCAAGAGACCCAGTACTTC
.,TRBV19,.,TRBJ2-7,CATKDAPTSSYEQYF,TGTGCCACCAAAGATGCTCCCACTTCTTCCTACGAGCAGTACTTC
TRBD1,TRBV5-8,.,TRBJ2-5,CASSWGTGTVGKETQYF,TGTGCCAGCAGCTGGGGTACCGGGACAGTTGGGAAAGAGACCCAGTACTTC
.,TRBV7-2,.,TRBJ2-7,CASSPAWGSSYEQYF,TGTGCCAGCAGCCCTGCCTGGGGGAGCTCCTACGAGCAGTACTTC
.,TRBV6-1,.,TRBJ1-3,CASQSIVTSGNTIYF,TGTGCCAGCCAGTCAATAGTCACCTCTGGAAACACCATATATTTT
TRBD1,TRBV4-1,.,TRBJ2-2,CASSPNSPGTDNTGELFF,TGCGCCAGCAGCCCGAACTCGCCCGGGACAGATAACACCGGGGAGCTGTTTTTT
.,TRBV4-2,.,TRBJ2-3,CASSQERLNTDTQYF,TGTGCCAGCAGCCAAGAGCGGCTTAACACAGATACGCAGTATTTT
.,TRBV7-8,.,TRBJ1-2,CASSLAPALHGYTF,TGTGCCAGCAGCTTAGCTCCAGCCCTCCATGGCTACACCTTC
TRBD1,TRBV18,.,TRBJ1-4,CASSPGTGYEKLFF,TGTGCCAGCTCACCCGGGACAGGGTATGAAAAACTGTTTTTT
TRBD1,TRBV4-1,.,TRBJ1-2,CASSLARRGREGYTF,TGCGCCAGCAGCCTCGCCCGCAGGGGGCGCGAGGGCTACACCTTC
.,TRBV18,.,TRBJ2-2,CASSPQADNTGELFF,TGTGCCAGCTCACCACAGGCAGACAACACCGGGGAGCTGTTTTTT
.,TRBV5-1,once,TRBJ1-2,CASSLDNGGYGYTF,TGCGCCAGCAGCTTGGACAACGGCGGCTATGGCTACACCTTC
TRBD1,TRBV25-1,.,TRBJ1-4,CASAPGGGAWTNEKLFF,TGTGCCAGCGCGCCCGGAGGGGGCGCATGGACTAATGAAAAACTGTTTTTT
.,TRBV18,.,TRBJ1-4,CASSPGMGVDEKLFF,TGTGCCAGCTCACCAGGGATGGGAGTGGATGAAAAACTGTTTTTT
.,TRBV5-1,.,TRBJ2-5,CASSRAQETQYF,TGCGCCAGCAGTCGGGCCCAAGAGACCCAGTACTTC
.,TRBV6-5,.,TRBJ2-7,CASSNLRAEQYF,TGTGCCAGCAGCAACCTACGGGCTGAGCAGTACTTC
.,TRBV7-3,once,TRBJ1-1,CASSSPAGAMNTEAFF,TGTGCCAGCAGCTCGCCCGCCGGGGCCATGAACACTGAAGCTTTCTTT
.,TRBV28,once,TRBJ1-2,CASSTSGSSNYGYTF,TGTGCCAGCAGCACATCTGGAAGCTCTAACTATGGCTACACCTTC
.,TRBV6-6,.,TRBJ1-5,CASSYLTGVDQPQHF,TGTGCCAGCAGTTACTTGACGGGGGTAGATCAGCCCCAGCATTTT
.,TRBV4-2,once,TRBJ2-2,CASSRKEGSGELFF,TGTGCCAGCAGCCGAAAAGAGGGGTCCGGGGAGCTGTTTTTT
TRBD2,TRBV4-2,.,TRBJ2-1,CASNRGGGNNEQFF,TGTGCCAGCAATAGAGGCGGGGGGAACAATGAGCAGTTCTTC
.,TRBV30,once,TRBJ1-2,CAWSVSGLSYGYTF,TGTGCCTGGAGTGTTAGCGGGCTCTCCTATGGCTACACCTTC
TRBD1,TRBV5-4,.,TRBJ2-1,CASSPRKGAAPFSYNEQFF,TGTGCCAGCAGCCCTAGGAAGGGGGCTGCCCCATTCTCCTACAATGAGCAGTTCTTC
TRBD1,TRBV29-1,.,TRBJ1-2,CSVDATQGALVYGYTF,TGCAGCGTTGATGCCACCCAGGGGGCGCTGGTCTATGGCTACACCTTC
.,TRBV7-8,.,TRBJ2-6,CASSLGGAGANVLTF,TGTGCCAGCAGCTTAGGGGGTGCCGGGGCCAACGTCCTGACTTTC
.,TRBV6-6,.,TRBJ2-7,CASSYNGESYEQYF,TGTGCCAGCAGTTACAATGGGGAGTCCTACGAGCAGTACTTC
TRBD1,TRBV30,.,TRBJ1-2,CAWSGGQGDYTF,TGTGCCTGGAGTGGGGGACAGGGGGACTACACCTTC
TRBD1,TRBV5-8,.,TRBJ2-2,CASSPTGALTYTGELFF,TGTGCCAGCAGCCCGACAGGGGCGTTAACTTACACCGGGGAGCTGTTTTTT
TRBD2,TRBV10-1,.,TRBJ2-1,CASSELRENEQFF,TGCGCCAGCAGTGAGTTGCGGGAGAATGAGCAGTTCTTC
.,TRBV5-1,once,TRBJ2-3,CASSFPDHSGYTDTQYF,TGCGCCAGCAGCTTCCCAGACCATAGTGGATACACAGATACGCAGTATTTT
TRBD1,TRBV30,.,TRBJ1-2,CAWRGQGRGGYTF,TGTGCCTGGAGGGGACAGGGGAGAGGTGGCTACACCTTC
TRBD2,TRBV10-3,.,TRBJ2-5,CAISEGLAGIQETQYF,TGTGCCATCAGTGAGGGTCTAGCGGGGATCCAAGAGACCCAGTACTTC
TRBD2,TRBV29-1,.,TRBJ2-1,CSVDLGLVGDEQFF,TGCAGCGTTGATTTGGGACTAGTAGGTGATGAGCAGTTCTTC
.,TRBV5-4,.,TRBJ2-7,CASSLVGGYEQYF,TGTGCCAGCAGCTTGGTGGGGGGCTACGAGCAGTACTTC